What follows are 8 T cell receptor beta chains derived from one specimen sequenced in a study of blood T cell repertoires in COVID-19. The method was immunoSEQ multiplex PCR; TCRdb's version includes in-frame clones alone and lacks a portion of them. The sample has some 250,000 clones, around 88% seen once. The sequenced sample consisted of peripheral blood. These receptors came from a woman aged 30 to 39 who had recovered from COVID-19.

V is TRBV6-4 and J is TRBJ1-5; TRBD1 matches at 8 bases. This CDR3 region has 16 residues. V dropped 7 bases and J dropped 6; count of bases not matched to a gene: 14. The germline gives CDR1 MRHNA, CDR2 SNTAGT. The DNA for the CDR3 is TGTGCCAGCAAAATCAGGGGGCAGGGGAAGAGTCAGCCCCAGCATTTT. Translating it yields CASKIRGQGKSQPQHF.

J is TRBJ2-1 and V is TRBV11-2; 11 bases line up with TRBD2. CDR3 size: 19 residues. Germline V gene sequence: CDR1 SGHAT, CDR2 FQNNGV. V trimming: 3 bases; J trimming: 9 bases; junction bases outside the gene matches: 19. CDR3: CASSFWGLAGGKDAGEQFF. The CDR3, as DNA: TGTGCCAGCAGCTTTTGGGGGCTAGCGGGGGGAAAGGACGCAGGTGAGCAGTTCTTC.

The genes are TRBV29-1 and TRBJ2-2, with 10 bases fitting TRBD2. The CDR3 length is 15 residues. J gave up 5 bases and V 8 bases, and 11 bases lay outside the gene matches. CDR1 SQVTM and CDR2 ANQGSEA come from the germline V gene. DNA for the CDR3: TGCAGCTTCCAACCAGCGGGGGGGCCAACCGGGGAGCTGTTTTTT. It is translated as CSFQPAGGPTGELFF.

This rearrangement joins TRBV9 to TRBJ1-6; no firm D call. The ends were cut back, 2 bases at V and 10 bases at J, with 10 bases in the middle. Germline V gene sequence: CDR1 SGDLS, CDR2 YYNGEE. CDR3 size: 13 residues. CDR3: CASSVQPESPLHF. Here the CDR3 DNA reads TGTGCCAGCAGCGTTCAACCGGAGTCACCCCTCCACTTT.

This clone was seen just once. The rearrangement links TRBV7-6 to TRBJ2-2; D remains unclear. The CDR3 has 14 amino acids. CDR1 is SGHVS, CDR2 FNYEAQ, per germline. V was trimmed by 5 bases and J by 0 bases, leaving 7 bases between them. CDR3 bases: TGTGCCAGCAGCCGAACAACGAACACCGGGGAGCTGTTTTTT. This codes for CASSRTTNTGELFF.

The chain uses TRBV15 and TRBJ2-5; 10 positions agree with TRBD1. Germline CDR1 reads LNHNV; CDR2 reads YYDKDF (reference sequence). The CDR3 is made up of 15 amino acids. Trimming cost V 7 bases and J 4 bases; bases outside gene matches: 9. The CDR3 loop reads CATTLSGTGAETQYF. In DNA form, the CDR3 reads TGTGCCACCACCCTCTCCGGGACAGGGGCAGAGACCCAGTACTTC. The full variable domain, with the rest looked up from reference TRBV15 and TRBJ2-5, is DAMVIQNPRYQVTQFGKPVTLSCSQTLNHNVMYWYQQKSSQAPKLLFHYYDKDFNNEADTPDNFQSRRPNTSFCFLDIRSPGLGDTAMYLCATTLSGTGAETQYFGPGTRLLVL.

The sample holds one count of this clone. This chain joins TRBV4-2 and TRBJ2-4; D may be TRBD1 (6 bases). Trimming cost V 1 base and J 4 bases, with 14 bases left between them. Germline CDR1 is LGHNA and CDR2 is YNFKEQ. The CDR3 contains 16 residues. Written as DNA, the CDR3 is TGTGCCAGCAGCCAAGGCCGGGACAAAGAAAAAAACATTCAGTACTTC. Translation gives CASSQGRDKEKNIQYF.

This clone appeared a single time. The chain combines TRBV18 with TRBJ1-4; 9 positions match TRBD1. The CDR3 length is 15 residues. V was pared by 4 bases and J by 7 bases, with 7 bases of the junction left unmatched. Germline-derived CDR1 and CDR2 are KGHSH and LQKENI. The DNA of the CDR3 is TGTGCCAGCTCACGTGGGACAGGGATGACTGAAAAACTGTTTTTT. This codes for CASSRGTGMTEKLFF.